What follows describes a single T cell receptor beta chain. Its antigen remains undetermined. The input lacks base qualities; no much larger clone sits a single base away. The CDR3 regions of human TCRbeta chains were analyzed by immunosequencing. The authors' pipeline ran thus. TCRs in the repertoires were matched against a reference library of SARS-CoV-2-specific TCRs that had been generated with the MIRA antigen-specificity platform. Breadth meant the fraction of unique TCRs that were SARS-CoV-2-associated, whereas depth meant the fraction of total T cells that were SARS-CoV-2-associated. Each spike-specific TCR was assigned to its reactive spike region and to a CD4 or CD8 class using the MIRA data. Log10-transformed breadth and depth values were compared by one-way ANOVA with Sidak's multiple comparisons tests. In its TCRdb copy, this immuneACCESS table keeps in-frame sequences only and misses some clones. Where compared with another copy, unresolved V genes explain less than half of these, and the others have no known cause. V, J and clone size derive from that table, while D and trimming were established from the DNA sequence. The sample yields over 100,000 clones; roughly 93% were counted once. The ten biggest clones cover about 5% of the sample.

V and J lose 1 base and 7 bases, and a span of 13 bases separates them. The CDR1 and CDR2 encoded by the germline V gene are SGHTA and FQGNSA. From the cysteine up to the phenylalanine, the CDR3 has a length of 14 residues. Kept here is only the CDR3 DNA, which spans 42 bases and is read in frame from base 1. The sample's time point, from its label and the paper: baseline before first vaccination. The vaccinee samples were drawn from two UK trials, COV001 and COV002, one of which was a single-blind randomized controlled phase 2/3 trial testing AZD1222 (ChAdOx1 nCoV-19) in healthy adults. For TCRbeta chain sequencing, PBMC samples were collected from trial participants at day 0 and at day 28 after the second dose. This sample is part of a study of T cell responses to AZD1222 COVID-19 vaccine (TCRdb year 2021). Notes on the research overall: Because spike-specific TCR depth and breadth did not differ between the two schedules, AZD1222 recipients who got a second dose at roughly 4 weeks were pooled with those who got a second dose at roughly 12 weeks. TCR sequencing covered roughly 230 trial participants: nearly 210 given two doses of AZD1222 and 26 given two doses of MenACWY control vaccine. Enrollment into the trials was organized by age into subgroups of 18-55, 56-69 and 70-plus years, and those subgroups contained around 150, 28 and 57 TCR-sequenced participants, respectively. The study at large found these results: The vaccine-associated CD4 TCRs covered the entire spike protein, and the dominant responses fell in regions 160-218 and 743-854. Spike-specific TCR breadth and depth rose significantly after two AZD1222 doses compared with day 0 and with MenACWY recipients. Most participants were white British and females outnumbered males, and the authors suggested that clonal diversity may have been underestimated. The 56-69-year group was small, and its depth increase did not reach significance, likely because of low power. Reportedly, close to half of the unique spike-specific TCRs recognized epitopes lying outside the regions that are mutated in the B.1.351 and B.1.1.7 variants. Only five to seven AZD1222 recipients were SARS-CoV-2 seropositive at baseline, limiting conclusions about previously exposed vaccinees. Because no day 14 peak-response samples were available, the repertoires could be characterized only after the peak T cell response.

Sample: peripheral blood, taken on day 0 of AZD1222 vaccination. This TCR derives from an adult in good health. The chain is made from TRBV7-2 and TRBJ1-2; the D gene is possibly TRBD1, with 6 bases matching. The CDR3 amino acid sequence is: CASSLDAGEVGYTF. The nucleotide sequence reads TGTGCCAGCAGCTTAGATGCAGGGGAGGTTGGCTACACCTTC. Where the CDR3 stops, the reference TRBV7-2 and TRBJ1-2 genes take over; the full variable domain is GAGVSQSPSNKVTEKGKDVELRCDPISGHTALYWYRQSLGQGLEFLIYFQGNSAPDKSGLPSDRFSAERTGGSVSTLTIQRTQQEDSAVYLCASSLDAGEVGYTFGSGTRLTVV.